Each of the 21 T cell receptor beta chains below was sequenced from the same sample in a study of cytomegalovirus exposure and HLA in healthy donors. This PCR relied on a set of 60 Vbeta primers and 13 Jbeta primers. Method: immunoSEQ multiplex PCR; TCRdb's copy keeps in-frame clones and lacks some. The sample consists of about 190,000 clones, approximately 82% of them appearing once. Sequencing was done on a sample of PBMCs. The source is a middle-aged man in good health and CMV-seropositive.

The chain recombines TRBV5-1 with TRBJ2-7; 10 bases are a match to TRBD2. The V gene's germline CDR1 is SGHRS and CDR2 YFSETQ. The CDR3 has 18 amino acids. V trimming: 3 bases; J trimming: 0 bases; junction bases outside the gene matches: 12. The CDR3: CASSWGASGSPSSYEQYF. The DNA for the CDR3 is TGCGCCAGCAGCTGGGGAGCTAGCGGGAGCCCGAGCTCCTACGAGCAGTACTTC.

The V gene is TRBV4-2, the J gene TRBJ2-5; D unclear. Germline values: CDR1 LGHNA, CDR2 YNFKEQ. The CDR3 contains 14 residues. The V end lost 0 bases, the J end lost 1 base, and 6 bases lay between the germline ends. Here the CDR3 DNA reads TGTGCCAGCAGCCAAGATTACTCCCAAGAGACCCAGTACTTC. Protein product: CASSQDYSQETQYF.

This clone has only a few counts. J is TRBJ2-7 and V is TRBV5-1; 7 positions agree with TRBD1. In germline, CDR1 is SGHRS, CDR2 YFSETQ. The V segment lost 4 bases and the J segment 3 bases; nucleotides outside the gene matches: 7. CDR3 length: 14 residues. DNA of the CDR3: TGCGCCAGCAGCCCTACGACAGGGTACTACGAGCAGTACTTC. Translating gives CASSPTTGYYEQYF.

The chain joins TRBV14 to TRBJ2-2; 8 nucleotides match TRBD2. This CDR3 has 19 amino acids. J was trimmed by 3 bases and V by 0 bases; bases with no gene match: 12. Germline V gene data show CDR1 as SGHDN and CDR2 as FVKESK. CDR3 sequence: CASSQDYRSGEKHTGELFF. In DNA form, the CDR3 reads TGTGCCAGCAGCCAAGATTATCGTAGCGGGGAGAAACACACCGGGGAGCTGTTTTTT.

The CDR3 bases are TGTGCCAGTAGCCACCGGGACAGCTCCGTAGGGCCTATTGGCTACACCTTC. Translated: CASSHRDSSVGPIGYTF. The chain couples TRBV19 to TRBJ1-2, with TRBD1 matching over 7 bases. After removal of 6 bases from V and 7 bases from J, the junction contained 20 bases not matched to a gene. The germline V gene encodes CDR1 LNHDA and CDR2 SQIVND (reference sequence). This CDR3 is 17 amino acids long.

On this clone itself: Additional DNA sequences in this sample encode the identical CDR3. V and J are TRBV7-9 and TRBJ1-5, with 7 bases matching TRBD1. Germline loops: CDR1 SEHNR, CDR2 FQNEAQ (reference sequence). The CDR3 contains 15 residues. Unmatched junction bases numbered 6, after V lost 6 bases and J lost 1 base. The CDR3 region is CASSLTGSSNQPQHF. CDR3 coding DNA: TGTGCCAGCAGTCTGACAGGGAGCAGCAATCAGCCCCAGCATTTT.

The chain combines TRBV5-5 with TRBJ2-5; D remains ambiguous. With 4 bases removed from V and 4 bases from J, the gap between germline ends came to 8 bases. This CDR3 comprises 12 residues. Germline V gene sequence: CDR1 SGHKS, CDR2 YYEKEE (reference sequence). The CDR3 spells CASSGPRETQYF. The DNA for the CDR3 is TGTGCCAGCAGCGGGCCCCGAGAGACCCAGTACTTC.

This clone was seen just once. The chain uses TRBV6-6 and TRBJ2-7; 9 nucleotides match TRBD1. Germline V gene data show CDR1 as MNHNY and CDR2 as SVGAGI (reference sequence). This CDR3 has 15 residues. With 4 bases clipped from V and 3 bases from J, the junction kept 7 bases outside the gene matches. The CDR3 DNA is TGTGCCAGCAGTTTGGGACAGGGTGTTGTCTACGAGCAGTACTTC. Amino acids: CASSLGQGVVYEQYF.

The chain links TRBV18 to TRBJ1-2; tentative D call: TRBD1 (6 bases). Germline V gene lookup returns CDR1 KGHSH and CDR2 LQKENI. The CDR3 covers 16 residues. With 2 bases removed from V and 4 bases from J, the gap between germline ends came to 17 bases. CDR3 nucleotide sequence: TGTGCCAGCTCACCATCAGGGGATACCTCTGGCTATGGCTACACCTTC. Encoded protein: CASSPSGDTSGYGYTF.

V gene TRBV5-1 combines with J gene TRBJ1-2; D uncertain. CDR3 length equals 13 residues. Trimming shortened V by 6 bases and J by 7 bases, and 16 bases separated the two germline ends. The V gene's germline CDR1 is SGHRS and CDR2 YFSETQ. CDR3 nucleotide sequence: TGCGCCAGCAATCTTAACGAGGAGGCTGGCTACACCTTC. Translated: CASNLNEEAGYTF.

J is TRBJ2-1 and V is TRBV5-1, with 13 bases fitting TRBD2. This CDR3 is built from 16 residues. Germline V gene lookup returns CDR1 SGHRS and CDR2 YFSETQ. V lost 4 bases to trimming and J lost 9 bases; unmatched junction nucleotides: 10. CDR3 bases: TGCGCCAGCAGCCCCGGACTAGCGGGGGCTCAAGGTGAGCAGTTCTTC. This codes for CASSPGLAGAQGEQFF.

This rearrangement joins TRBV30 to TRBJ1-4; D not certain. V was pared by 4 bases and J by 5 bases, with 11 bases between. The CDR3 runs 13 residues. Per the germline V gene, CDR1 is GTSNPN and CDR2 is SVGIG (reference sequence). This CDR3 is CAWNSNPNEKLFF. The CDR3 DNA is TGTGCCTGGAATAGTAATCCCAATGAAAAACTGTTTTTT.

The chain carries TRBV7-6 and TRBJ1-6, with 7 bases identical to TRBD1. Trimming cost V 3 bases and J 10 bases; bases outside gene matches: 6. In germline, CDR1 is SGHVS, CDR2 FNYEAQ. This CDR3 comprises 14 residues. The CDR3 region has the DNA TGTGCCAGCAGCTTGGCCACAGGGGACTCACCCCTCCACTTT. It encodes CASSLATGDSPLHF. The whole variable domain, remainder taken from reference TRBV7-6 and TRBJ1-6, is GAGVSQSPRYKVTKRGQDVALRCDPISGHVSLYWYRQALGQGPEFLTYFNYEAQQDKSGLPNDRFSAERPEGSISTLTIQRTEQRDSAMYRCASSLATGDSPLHFGNGTRLTVT.

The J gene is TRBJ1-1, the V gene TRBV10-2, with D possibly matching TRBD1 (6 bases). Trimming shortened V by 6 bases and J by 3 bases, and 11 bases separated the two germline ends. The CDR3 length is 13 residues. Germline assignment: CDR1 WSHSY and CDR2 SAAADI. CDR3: CASREDRYTEAFF. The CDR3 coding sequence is TGCGCCAGCAGGGAGGACAGATACACTGAAGCTTTCTTT.

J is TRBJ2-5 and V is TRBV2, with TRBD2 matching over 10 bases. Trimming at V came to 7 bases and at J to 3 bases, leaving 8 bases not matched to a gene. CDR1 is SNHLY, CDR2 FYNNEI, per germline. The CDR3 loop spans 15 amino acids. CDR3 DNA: TGTGCCAGCACCCTAGGGCTAGCGGGAGAAGAGACCCAGTACTTC. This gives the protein CASTLGLAGEETQYF. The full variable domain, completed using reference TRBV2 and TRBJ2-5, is EPEVTQTPSHQVTQMGQEVILRCVPISNHLYFYWYRQILGQKVEFLVSFYNNEISEKSEIFDDQFSVERPDGSNFTLKIRSTKLEDSAMYFCASTLGLAGEETQYFGPGTRLLVL.

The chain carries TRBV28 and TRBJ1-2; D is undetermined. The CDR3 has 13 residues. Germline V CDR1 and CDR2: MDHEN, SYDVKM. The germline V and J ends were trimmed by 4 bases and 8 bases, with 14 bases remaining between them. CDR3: CASSSPGRGGYTF. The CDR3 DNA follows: TGTGCCAGCAGTTCTCCGGGGAGAGGGGGCTACACCTTC.

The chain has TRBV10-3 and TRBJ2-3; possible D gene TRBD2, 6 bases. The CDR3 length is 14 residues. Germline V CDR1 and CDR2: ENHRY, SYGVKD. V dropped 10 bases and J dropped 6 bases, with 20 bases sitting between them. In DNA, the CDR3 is TGTGCCACTAGGACTACGGGTCGGCAGGATACGCAGTATTTT. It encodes CATRTTGRQDTQYF.

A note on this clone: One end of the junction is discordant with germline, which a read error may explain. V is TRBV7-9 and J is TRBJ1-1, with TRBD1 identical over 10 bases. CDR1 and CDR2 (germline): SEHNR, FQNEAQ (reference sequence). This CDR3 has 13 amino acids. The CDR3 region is CASSSDRGIETFF. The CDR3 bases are TGTGCCAGCAGCTCGGACAGGGGGATTGAAACTTTCTTT.

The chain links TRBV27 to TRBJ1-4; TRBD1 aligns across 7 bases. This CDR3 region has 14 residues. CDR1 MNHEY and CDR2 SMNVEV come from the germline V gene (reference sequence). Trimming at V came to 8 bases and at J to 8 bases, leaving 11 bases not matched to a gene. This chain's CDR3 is CASAPLTGSEKLFF. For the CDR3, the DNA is TGTGCCAGCGCTCCTTTGACAGGGTCGGAAAAACTGTTTTTT.

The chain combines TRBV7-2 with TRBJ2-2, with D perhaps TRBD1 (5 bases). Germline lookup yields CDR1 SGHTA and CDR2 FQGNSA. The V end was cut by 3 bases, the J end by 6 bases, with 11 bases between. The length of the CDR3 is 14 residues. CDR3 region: CASSFPRAPGELFF. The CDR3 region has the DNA TGTGCCAGCAGCTTTCCCAGGGCCCCCGGGGAGCTGTTTTTT.

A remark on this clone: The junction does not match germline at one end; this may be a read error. CDR3 bases: TGCAGTGCTAGTGATGGTCGGGAGCGGTTCTTC. As protein: CSASDGRERFF. The chain joins TRBV20-1 to TRBJ2-1; possibly TRBD2 for D (6 bases). This CDR3 is built from 11 residues. Germline V gene data show CDR1 as DFQATT and CDR2 as SNEGSKA (reference sequence).